This T cell receptor (beta chain) was sequenced during a study of T-cell memory formation after mild COVID-19. Trimming removed 7 bases from V and 1 base from J, with 10 bases in between. The germline V gene has CDR1 SNHLY and CDR2 FYNNEI. This CDR3 contains 13 residues. From the 5' RACE reads, TCRdb called clonotypes with MiXCR, one entry per CDR3 protein. The sample yields 35,000 to 45,000 distinct CDR3 sequences, roughly 7% seen once. The chain couples TRBV2 to TRBJ1-1; maybe TRBD1 (5 bases). This receptor was taken from an adult who had mild COVID-19 (a few samples of this study predate the infection). Cell type and time point are not known. Sequenced material: PBMCs or a T cell subset sorted from them (not recorded which). For the CDR3, the DNA is TGTGCCAGCACCGTAGGGGAGAACACTGAAGCTTTCTTT. Encoded protein: CASTVGENTEAFF.